This TCR beta chain is drawn from a study of blood T cell repertoires in COVID-19. Whole-study context: From T cells, B-cell-depleted T cells, or PBMCs came the material, which was cDNA or gDNA.

The J segment lost 10 bases and the V segment lost 5 bases, leaving 18 bases of the junction unmatched. Germline CDR1 reads ENHRY; CDR2 reads SYGVKD. The CDR3 length is 17 residues. How the authors handled the data: Nucleated cell counts were estimated from reference gene primer amplification. Sequenced by immunoSEQ multiplex PCR; TCRdb stores in-frame clones only, minus some. For V, J and clone size, that table is used; D and trimming come from the DNA. The top ten hold 18% of the sample, which has some 140,000 clones, approximately 90% seen once. J is TRBJ2-1 and V is TRBV10-3; 9 bases are a match to TRBD2. The clonotype originates from a man aged 45-65 years with active or convalescent COVID-19. Sequencing input: peripheral blood. CDR3 nucleotide sequence: TGTGCCATCAGTTCCCCAAAGGATAGCGGGAGTCTTGGGGAGCAGTTCTTC. Translation gives CAISSPKDSGSLGEQFF.